This entry describes one T cell receptor beta chain. The antigen is not known. Specified time point: peripheral blood 6 weeks after treatment start. This sample is part of a study of PD-L1 blockade in urothelial cancer. Study summary: Once treatment had started, blood was analyzed at 3 weeks (second dose) and again at 6 weeks.

General observations from the study: It was durable-benefit patients whose tumor-associated blood clones expanded more at 3 weeks.

Trimming shortened V by 5 bases and J by 1 base, and 7 bases separated the two germline ends. Germline-derived CDR1 and CDR2 are MNHEY and SVGAGI. The CDR3 runs to 13 residues. The repertoire was sequenced with immunoSEQ multiplex PCR; TCRdb's copy has only in-frame clones and lacks some. The profile covers approximately 47,000 clones, with roughly 80% appearing a single time and about 10% taken by the ten largest. The rearrangement joins TRBV6-5 to TRBJ2-3; D not resolved. The sequence was collected from a man between 65 and 85 years old with urothelial cancer. The specimen was PBMCs, collected around atezolizumab (anti-PD-L1) treatment. CDR3 in DNA: TGTGCCAGCAGTAAGCAGGGCACAGATACGCAGTATTTT. Amino acids: CASSKQGTDTQYF.